The rows below give T cell receptor beta chains drawn from one sample of a study of CD8 T cells in ankylosing spondylitis. TCRdb recomputed calls from the 5' RACE reads with MiXCR, one row per CDR3 protein. The data show around 770,000 distinct CDR3 sequences, around 20% seen once. The sequencing sample was made of blood, either unsorted or a sorted T cell fraction (not recorded which). Receptor source: a male donor with ankylosing spondylitis. Both conserved end residues are part of each CDR3. Each record gives: D gene, J gene, V gene, clone size, CDR3 protein, CDR3 DNA. A D gene is named only where the DNA matches it firmly. Some rows have no size entry. The others give once, few or many, or a class for an expanded clone.

>-|TRBJ2-6|TRBV7-3|-
CASSLSATNSGANVLTF
TGTGCCAGCAGCTTATCCGCAACCAACTCTGGGGCCAACGTCCTGACTTTC
>TRBD1|TRBJ1-1|TRBV28|-
CASSRDRPTEAFF
TGTGCCAGCAGTAGGGACAGGCCCACTGAAGCTTTCTTT
>-|TRBJ1-2|TRBV7-6|many
CASSFDPGGSNYGYTF
TGTGCCAGCAGCTTTGACCCCGGAGGGTCTAACTATGGCTACACCTTC
>TRBD1|TRBJ1-1|TRBV12-3/TRBV12-4|few
CASSFGQEAAFF
TGTGCCAGCAGTTTCGGACAGGAGGCAGCTTTCTTT
>TRBD2|TRBJ2-5|TRBV20-1|-
CSAQTSGLWETQYF
TGCAGTGCTCAGACTAGCGGGCTATGGGAGACCCAGTACTTC
>TRBD2|TRBJ2-7|TRBV29-1|many
CSVDLAGGREQYF
TGCAGCGTTGACCTAGCGGGGGGGCGCGAGCAGTACTTC
>-|TRBJ2-3|TRBV7-8|few
CASSPAGVLADTQYF
TGTGCCAGCAGCCCCGCCGGAGTCCTTGCAGATACGCAGTATTTT
>-|TRBJ2-7|TRBV6-5|few
CASSYGGASSCEQYF
TGTGCCAGCAGTTACGGGGGGGCTAGCTCCTGCGAGCAGTACTTC
>-|TRBJ2-1|TRBV4-3|-
CASSHLTDNEQFF
TGCGCCAGCAGCCATTTGACCGACAATGAGCAGTTCTTC
>-|TRBJ1-5|TRBV12-3/TRBV12-4|few
CASSLAITGRGWQPQHF
TGTGCCAGCAGTTTAGCGATTACAGGGAGAGGATGGCAGCCCCAGCATTTT
>-|TRBJ2-1|TRBV9|few
CASGERVGNEQFF
TGTGCCAGCGGCGAGAGGGTGGGGAATGAGCAGTTCTTC
>-|TRBJ2-2|TRBV7-9|many
CASSSDYTGELFF
TGTGCCAGCAGCTCTGACTACACCGGGGAGCTGTTTTTT
>-|TRBJ1-1|TRBV3-1|-
CASTAAYEGRTTEAFF
TGTGCCAGCACTGCTGCGTATGAGGGACGGACCACTGAAGCTTTCTTT
>TRBD2|TRBJ2-3|TRBV4-1|few
CASNSLAGGTDTQYF
TGCGCCAGCAATTCACTAGCGGGAGGGACAGATACGCAGTATTTT
>TRBD2|TRBJ2-3|TRBV7-8|-
CASSSNSGGIGTQYF
TGTGCCAGCAGCTCCAATAGCGGGGGAATCGGTACGCAGTATTTT
>TRBD1|TRBJ1-1|TRBV6-2/TRBV6-3|-
CASSYGRQGGEAFF
TGTGCCAGCAGTTACGGGCGACAGGGGGGTGAAGCTTTCTTT
>-|TRBJ2-7|TRBV11-1|few
CASSFGRHYEQYF
TGTGCCAGCAGTTTTGGACGGCACTACGAGCAGTACTTC
>-|TRBJ2-7|TRBV10-3|few
CAISDDRSQYF
TGTGCCATCAGTGACGACCGATCGCAGTACTTC
>-|TRBJ1-3|TRBV20-1|many
CSANPTGFPGNTIYF
TGCAGTGCTAATCCTACAGGTTTCCCCGGAAACACCATATATTTT
>-|TRBJ2-3|TRBV29-1|-
CSVGLTDTQYF
TGCAGCGTCGGGTTGACAGATACGCAGTATTTT
>-|TRBJ2-2|TRBV12-3/TRBV12-4|-
CASSLEGVRANTGELFF
TGTGCCAGCAGTTTGGAAGGCGTGCGGGCGAACACCGGGGAGCTGTTTTTT
>TRBD2|TRBJ2-5|TRBV20-1|few
CSAREASGGARETQYF
TGCAGTGCTAGAGAGGCCAGCGGGGGGGCCCGCGAGACCCAGTACTTC
>-|TRBJ2-2|TRBV4-1|-
CASSQDRVWFGELFF
TGCGCCAGCAGCCAAGACAGGGTTTGGTTCGGGGAGCTGTTTTTT
>TRBD1|TRBJ2-3|TRBV6-1|-
CASSEFPGQGSDTQYF
TGTGCCAGCAGCGAATTTCCGGGACAGGGGTCAGATACGCAGTATTTT
>-|TRBJ2-7|TRBV9|-
CASSVDEEGVYEQYF
TGTGCCAGCAGCGTAGATGAGGAAGGGGTCTACGAGCAGTACTTC
>-|TRBJ1-1|TRBV20-1|few
CSAGDPEAFF
TGCAGTGCCGGGGATCCTGAAGCTTTCTTT
>-|TRBJ2-4|TRBV4-3|-
CASSQYGGGQEGNIQYF
TGCGCCAGCAGCCAATATGGGGGCGGACAGGAGGGGAACATTCAGTACTTC
>TRBD2|TRBJ2-2|TRBV20-1|-
CSAREAGGRGELFF
TGCAGTGCTAGGGAGGCGGGGGGGCGCGGGGAGCTGTTTTTT
>TRBD1|TRBJ2-1|TRBV6-5|-
CASSLDRGLYNEQFF
TGTGCCAGCAGTTTGGACAGGGGGCTCTACAATGAGCAGTTCTTC
>-|TRBJ2-1|TRBV29-1|few
CSVVSAASYNEQFF
TGCAGCGTTGTTTCCGCGGCCTCCTACAATGAGCAGTTCTTC
>TRBD2|TRBJ2-3|TRBV27|few
CASSPRGSGDTQYF
TGTGCCAGCAGTCCCCGGGGTAGCGGGGATACGCAGTATTTT
>TRBD1|TRBJ1-5|TRBV20-1|-
CSASRQGGNQPQHF
TGCAGTGCTAGTAGGCAGGGGGGCAATCAGCCCCAGCATTTT
>TRBD1|TRBJ2-1|TRBV29-1|many
CSYPPKDREQFF
TGCAGCTACCCGCCCAAGGACAGGGAGCAGTTCTTC
>-|TRBJ1-1|TRBV5-1|-
CASSLGGDNTEAFF
TGCGCCAGCAGCTTGGGGGGAGACAACACTGAAGCTTTCTTT
>TRBD1|TRBJ1-1|TRBV12-3/TRBV12-4|-
CASSLGQGGSEAFF
TGTGCCAGCAGTTTAGGACAGGGGGGGTCTGAAGCTTTCTTT
>-|TRBJ1-2|TRBV28|-
CASSTGSPGYTF
TGTGCCAGCAGTACAGGGTCTCCGGGCTACACCTTC
>TRBD1|TRBJ2-1|TRBV11-1|-
CASSLNPIIDRGWFNEQFF
TGTGCCAGCAGCTTAAACCCCATTATTGACAGGGGTTGGTTCAATGAGCAGTTCTTC
>-|TRBJ2-1|TRBV20-1|-
CSAPAGLNEQFF
TGCAGTGCCCCCGCCGGCTTGAACGAGCAGTTCTTC
>-|TRBJ2-7|TRBV6-2/TRBV6-3|few
CASSWDLGLLYEQYF
TGTGCCAGCAGTTGGGACTTGGGACTCTTATACGAGCAGTACTTC
>TRBD1|TRBJ2-5|TRBV27|-
CASSPRTGGEWETQYF
TGTGCCAGCAGTCCGCGGACAGGGGGGGAATGGGAGACCCAGTACTTC
>TRBD2|TRBJ2-3|TRBV10-3|few
CAISERGSGGALDTQYF
TGTGCCATCAGTGAGCGGGGCAGCGGGGGGGCCTTAGATACGCAGTATTTT
>-|TRBJ2-3|TRBV7-9|-
CASSLDGPTSTDTQYF
TGTGCCAGCAGCTTAGATGGGCCCACTAGCACAGATACGCAGTATTTT
>TRBD1|TRBJ1-1|TRBV6-6|-
CASSRDRVEAFF
TGTGCCAGCAGCCGCGACAGGGTTGAAGCTTTCTTT
>-|TRBJ1-3|TRBV20-1|-
CSAIRLDSHSGNTIYF
TGCAGTGCTATCAGGTTGGACAGTCACTCTGGAAACACCATATATTTT
>-|TRBJ2-5|TRBV15|-
CATSPRRGQETQYF
TGTGCCACCAGCCCACGGAGGGGCCAAGAGACCCAGTACTTC
>-|TRBJ2-1|TRBV5-1|few
CASSLMVAANNEQFF
TGCGCCAGCAGCTTGATGGTAGCAGCCAACAATGAGCAGTTCTTC